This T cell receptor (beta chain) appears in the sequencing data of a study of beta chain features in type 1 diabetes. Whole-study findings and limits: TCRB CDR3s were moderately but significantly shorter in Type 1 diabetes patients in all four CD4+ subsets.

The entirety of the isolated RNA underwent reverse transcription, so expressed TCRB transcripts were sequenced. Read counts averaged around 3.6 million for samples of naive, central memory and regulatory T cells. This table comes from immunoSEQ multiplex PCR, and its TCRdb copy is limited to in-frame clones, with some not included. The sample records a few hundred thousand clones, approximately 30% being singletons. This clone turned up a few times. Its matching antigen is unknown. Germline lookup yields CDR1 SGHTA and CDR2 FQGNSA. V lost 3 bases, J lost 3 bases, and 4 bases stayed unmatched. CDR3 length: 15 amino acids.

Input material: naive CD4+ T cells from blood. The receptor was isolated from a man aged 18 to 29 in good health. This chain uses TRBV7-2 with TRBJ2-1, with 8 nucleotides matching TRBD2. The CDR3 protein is CASSFSGNVYNEQFF. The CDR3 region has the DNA TGTGCCAGCAGCTTTAGCGGGAATGTCTACAATGAGCAGTTCTTC.